This T cell receptor (beta chain) was profiled in a study of blood T cell repertoires in COVID-19 (dated by TCRdb to the early 2020s). In terms of the full investigation: Samples covering the acute and convalescent phases of COVID-19 were provided by collaborators in the United States, Italy and Spain. The material from the prospective study consisted of cDNA or gDNA derived from T cells, B-cell-depleted T cells, or PBMCs. Deeply sampled blood TCRbeta repertoires from subjects exposed to, actively infected with, or recovered from COVID-19 were included in the dataset. A freely available public database, intended as a resource for researchers studying the immune response to SARS-CoV-2, is where the repertoires were released. Samples were obtained from the ongoing ImmuneRACE study (first 160 participants) and from 950 to 1,500 subjects provided by 6 global collaborators. A de-identified subject ID, COVID-19 status, age in years and sex were almost always included in the sample metadata. Where available, HLA class I and class II types were obtained from metadata supplied by the sample provider rather than from assay-based typing. The paper's findings and limits, for the study overall: How much clinical and demographic metadata was included differed by source and by participant, and the metadata was provided uncurated.

Of note for this clone: The target of this receptor is not known. Base qualities are not provided; no much larger clone lies one nucleotide away.

The germline V gene sets CDR1 to MGHRA and CDR2 to YSYEKL. V is reduced by 1 base and J by 6 bases, leaving a spacing of 15 bases between them. The CDR3 holds 15 amino acids from the cysteine to the phenylalanine. Of the read, only the CDR3 DNA is kept; its 45 bases are in frame from base 1. The collaborating institutions used their own protocols to collect whole blood in K2EDTA tubes. For TCRbeta analysis, collaborator samples were shipped as frozen whole blood, as isolated PBMCs, or as DNA extracted from either sample type. TCRbeta CDR3 regions were amplified from genomic DNA by means of the immunoSEQ Assay, a bias-controlled multiplex PCR. In the original analysis: The number of nucleated cells in each sample was estimated from the amplification of reference gene primers within the assay. Sequence reads were collapsed and filtered to measure the absolute abundance of every unique TCRbeta CDR3 rearrangement. For each sample, productive Simpson clonality was calculated by taking the square root of Simpson's diversity index across productive rearrangements. In TCRdb, the immuneACCESS table is reduced to in-frame sequences with V and J assigned. These tables do not hold every clone; where another copy was compared, an unresolved V gene accounts for under half, and the others remain unexplained. For V, J and clone size, that table is used; D and trimming come from the DNA. Across this sample there are about 240,000 clones, with 82% seen only once. The ten largest clones take up over 10% of the sample.

Rearrangement joined TRBV4-1 to TRBJ1-2; the D gene is perhaps TRBD1, on 5 matching bases. The source is a woman in her sixties with active or convalescent COVID-19. The sample consisted of peripheral blood. Read as DNA, the sequence is TGCGCCAGCAGCCAAGTGGCAGGGAAAATTGATGGCTACACCTTC. Translated, it reads CASSQVAGKIDGYTF.